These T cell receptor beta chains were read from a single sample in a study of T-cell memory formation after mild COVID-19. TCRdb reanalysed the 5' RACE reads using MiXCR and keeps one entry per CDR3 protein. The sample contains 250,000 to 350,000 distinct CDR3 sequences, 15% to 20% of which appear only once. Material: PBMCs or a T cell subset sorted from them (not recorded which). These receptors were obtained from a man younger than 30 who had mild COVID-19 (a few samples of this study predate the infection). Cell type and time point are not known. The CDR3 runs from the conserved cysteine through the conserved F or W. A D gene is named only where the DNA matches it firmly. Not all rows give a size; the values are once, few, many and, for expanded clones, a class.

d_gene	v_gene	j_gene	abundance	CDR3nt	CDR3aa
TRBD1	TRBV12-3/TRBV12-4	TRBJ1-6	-	TGTGCCAGCAGTTTAGCGAGGACAGGAGCTTCAAACCTCCACTTT	CASSLARTGASNLHF
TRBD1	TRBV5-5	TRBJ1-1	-	TGTGCCAGCACACATAAGGGGGCCGGGGGCACTGAAGCTTTCTTT	CASTHKGAGGTEAFF
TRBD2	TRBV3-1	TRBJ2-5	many	TGTGCCAGCAGTCCGACTAGCCGGGAGACCCAGTACTTC	CASSPTSRETQYF
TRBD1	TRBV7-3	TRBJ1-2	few	TGTGCCAGCAGCTCAGGACAGGGGGCGCAGGGTTATGGCTACACCTTC	CASSSGQGAQGYGYTF
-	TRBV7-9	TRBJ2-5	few	TGTGCCAGCAGCTTAACAGCACCGTTGAGTGCCCAGTACTTC	CASSLTAPLSAQYF
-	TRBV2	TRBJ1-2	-	TGTGCCAGCAGTGAAGCGCTTCTGGGGGTTGGTGGCTACACCTTC	CASSEALLGVGGYTF
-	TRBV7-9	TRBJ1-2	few	TGTGCCAGCAGCTTTCCGAGGGACGGACTCTATGGCTACACCTTC	CASSFPRDGLYGYTF
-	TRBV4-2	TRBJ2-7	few	TGTGCCAGCAGCCAAGAATCCGGAGAGGCCTACGAGCAGTACTTC	CASSQESGEAYEQYF
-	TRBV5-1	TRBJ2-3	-	TGCGCCAGCAGCCGGAGGACTCCCTCCACAGATACGCAGTATTTT	CASSRRTPSTDTQYF
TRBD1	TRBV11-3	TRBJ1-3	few	TGTGCCAGCAGTAGACAGGGGAACGGAAACACCATATATTTT	CASSRQGNGNTIYF
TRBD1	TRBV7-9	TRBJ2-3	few	TGTGCCAGCAGCCGAGACGGGACAGGGAGCACAGATACGCAGTATTTT	CASSRDGTGSTDTQYF
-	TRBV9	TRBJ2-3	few	TGTGCCAGCAGCGTAGGAGTCGATACGCAGTATTTT	CASSVGVDTQYF
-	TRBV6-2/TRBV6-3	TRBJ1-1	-	TGTGCCAGCGAGGAGGACAGAGAGAACACTGAAGCTTTCTTT	CASEEDRENTEAFF
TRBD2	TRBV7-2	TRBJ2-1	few	TGTGCCAGCAGCTTAGCGGGGACTAGCGGCAACAATGAGCAGTTCTTC	CASSLAGTSGNNEQFF
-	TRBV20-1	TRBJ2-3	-	TGCAGTGCTAGAGATAGGAAGGCTGGCACAGATACGCAGTATTTT	CSARDRKAGTDTQYF
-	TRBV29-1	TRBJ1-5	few	TGCAGCGTTGAAGGAGGGAATAATCAGCCCCAGCATTTT	CSVEGGNNQPQHF
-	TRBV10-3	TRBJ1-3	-	TGTGCCATCAGTCCCGCGGGCTACTCTGGAAACACCATATATTTT	CAISPAGYSGNTIYF
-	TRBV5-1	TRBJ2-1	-	TGCGCCAGCAGCTTGCACGCGGATGAGCAGTTCTTC	CASSLHADEQFF
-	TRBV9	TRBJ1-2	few	TGTGCCAGCAGCGTAGACAATGGGAATGGCTACACCTTC	CASSVDNGNGYTF
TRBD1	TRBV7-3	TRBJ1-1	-	TGTGCCAGCAGTCCACAGGGGAGGAACACTGAAGCTTTCTTT	CASSPQGRNTEAFF
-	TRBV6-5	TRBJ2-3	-	TGTGCCAGCAGTTATAAGGGGGGGTCCACAGATACGCAGTATTTT	CASSYKGGSTDTQYF
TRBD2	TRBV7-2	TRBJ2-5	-	TGTGCCAGCAGCACCGACCCCCGGACTAGCGGGGGCCCCCTGGAGACCCAGTACTTC	CASSTDPRTSGGPLETQYF
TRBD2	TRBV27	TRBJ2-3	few	TGTGCCAGCAGTTTAGTCGGACTAGCGTGGGATACGCAGTATTTT	CASSLVGLAWDTQYF
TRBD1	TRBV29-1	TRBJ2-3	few	TGCAGCGTGACCGGGACAGGGGGTCCAGATACGCAGTATTTT	CSVTGTGGPDTQYF
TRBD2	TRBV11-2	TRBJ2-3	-	TGTGCCAGCAGCTTGTTTTACCTAGCGGGGGACACTAGCACAGATACGCAGTATTTT	CASSLFYLAGDTSTDTQYF
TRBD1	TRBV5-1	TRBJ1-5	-	TGCGCCAGCAGCCTGGACAGGGGGGTAAGCAATCAGCCCCAGCATTTT	CASSLDRGVSNQPQHF
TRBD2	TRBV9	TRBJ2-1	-	TGTGCCAGCACGGCGGGGGGGCCCTACAATGAGCAGTTCTTC	CASTAGGPYNEQFF
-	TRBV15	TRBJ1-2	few	TGTGCCACCAGCAGACCCCCTACAGAGTACTATGGCTACACCTTC	CATSRPPTEYYGYTF
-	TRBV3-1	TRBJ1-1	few	TGTGCCAGCAGCCGCAACAGCGTAGGCACTGAAGCTTTCTTT	CASSRNSVGTEAFF
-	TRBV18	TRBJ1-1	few	TGTGCCAGCTCACGCACGCCGGGAACTGAAGCTTTCTTT	CASSRTPGTEAFF
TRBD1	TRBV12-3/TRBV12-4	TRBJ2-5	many	TGTGCCAGCAGTTGGGGACAGAAAGAGACCCAGTACTTC	CASSWGQKETQYF
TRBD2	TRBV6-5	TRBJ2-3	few	TGTGCCAGCAGTTACCGGTCGGCGGGGGGGCCGGTAGATACGCAGTATTTT	CASSYRSAGGPVDTQYF
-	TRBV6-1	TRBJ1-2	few	TGTGCCAGCAGTGTAATGACAGCTACTAACTATGGCTACACCTTC	CASSVMTATNYGYTF
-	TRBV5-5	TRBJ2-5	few	TGTGCCAGCAGCTCGCCGACTCGGGACGGGACCCAGTACTTC	CASSSPTRDGTQYF
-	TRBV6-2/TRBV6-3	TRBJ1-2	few	TGTGCCAGCAGCCGCGAAGGGCATGGCTACACCTTC	CASSREGHGYTF
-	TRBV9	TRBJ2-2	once	TGTGCCAGCAGCGTAGGCGGGGATGTCGGGGAGCTGTTTTTT	CASSVGGDVGELFF
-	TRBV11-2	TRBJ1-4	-	TGTGCCAGCAGCTTAGAACAGGGTGGCGCAACTAATGAAAAACTGTTTTTT	CASSLEQGGATNEKLFF
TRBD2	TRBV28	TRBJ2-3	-	TGTGCCAGCAGTTTTTTGCGGGGGGCCCGCACAGATACGCAGTATTTT	CASSFLRGARTDTQYF
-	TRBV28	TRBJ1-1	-	TGTGCCAGCAGGACACCGAAACCGACAGTGAACACTGAAGCTTTCTTT	CASRTPKPTVNTEAFF
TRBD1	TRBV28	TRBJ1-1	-	TGTGCCAGCAGTTTTATGCAGGGGGGACGAAAAACTGAAGCTTTCTTT	CASSFMQGGRKTEAFF
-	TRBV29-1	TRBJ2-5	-	TGCAGCGTCCGGACAGCCCAAGAGACCCAGTACTTC	CSVRTAQETQYF
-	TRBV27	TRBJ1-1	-	TGTGCCAGCAGAGGGATTGGCAACACTGAAGCTTTCTTT	CASRGIGNTEAFF
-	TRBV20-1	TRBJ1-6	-	TGCAGTGCTCAAAACGGGGGGGGTAATTCACCCCTCCACTTT	CSAQNGGGNSPLHF
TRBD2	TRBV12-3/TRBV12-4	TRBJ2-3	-	TGTGCCAGCAGTGACAGGGGTAGGATTAGCGGGGGGAGCACAGATACGCAGTATTTT	CASSDRGRISGGSTDTQYF
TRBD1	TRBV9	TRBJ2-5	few	TGTGCCAGCCAGGGGGCCCCCCAAGAGACCCAGTACTTC	CASQGAPQETQYF
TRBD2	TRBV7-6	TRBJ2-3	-	TGTGCCAGCAGCCGACTAGCGAGGTACACAGATACGCAGTATTTT	CASSRLARYTDTQYF
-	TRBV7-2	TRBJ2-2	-	TGTGCCAGCAGCCTAGGGGGAACAATACCCGGGGAGCTGTTTTTT	CASSLGGTIPGELFF
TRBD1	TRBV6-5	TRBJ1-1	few	TGTGCCAGCAGTTACTCGGGGACAGGGAGGACTGAAGCTTTCTTT	CASSYSGTGRTEAFF
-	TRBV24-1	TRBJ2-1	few	TGTGCCACCAGTCAGACCGGACGGGACAATGAGCAGTTCTTC	CATSQTGRDNEQFF
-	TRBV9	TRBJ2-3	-	TGTGCCAGCAGCGAACTGTCGCCTACGCAGTATTTT	CASSELSPTQYF
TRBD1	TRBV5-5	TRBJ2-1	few	TGTGCCAGCAGCCGCTTCCCGGGACAGAACAATGAGCAGTTCTTC	CASSRFPGQNNEQFF
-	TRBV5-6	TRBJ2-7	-	TGTGCCAGCAGCTCGAGGGGTATCGGGTCCTACGAGCAGTACTTC	CASSSRGIGSYEQYF
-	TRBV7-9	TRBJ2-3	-	TGTGCCAGCAGCTCGCCCTCACTCAGAATGCACGCAGATACGCAGTATTTT	CASSSPSLRMHADTQYF
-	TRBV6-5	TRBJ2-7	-	TGTGCCAGCAGTTATCGCGACGGACAGAGCTCCTACGAGCAGTACTTC	CASSYRDGQSSYEQYF
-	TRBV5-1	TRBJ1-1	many	TGCGCCAGCAGCTTGGAGGGTGTCGGAGCTTTCTTT	CASSLEGVGAFF